These 24 T cell receptor beta chains came from one sample sequenced in a study of shared clonotypes between healthy human individuals. This table comes from immunoSEQ multiplex PCR, and its TCRdb copy is limited to in-frame clones, with some not included. The sample includes almost 750,000 clones, 72% of them seen just once. The sequenced material came from memory CD4+ T cells sorted from blood. Subset of the sample: CD45RA-negative fraction. The receptors derive from a woman in her twenties or thirties in good health.

Comments on this clone: Other nucleotide sequences in the sample specify the same CDR3. The V call is TRBV2, the J call TRBJ2-5; D gene uncertain. Germline loops: CDR1 SNHLY, CDR2 FYNNEI. V lost 4 bases and J 3 bases, leaving 6 bases between the germline ends. This CDR3 spans 12 amino acids. This chain's CDR3 is CASSGQEETQYF. In DNA, the CDR3 is TGTGCCAGCAGTGGGCAGGAAGAGACCCAGTACTTC.

This clone was seen a single time. The chain is built from TRBV2 and TRBJ2-5, with D hard to call. Trimming stripped 10 bases from V and 2 bases from J, with 20 bases between. The CDR3 is 15 amino acids. Per germline, CDR1 SNHLY and CDR2 FYNNEI. CDR3 sequence: CATKNRLVEQETQYF. In DNA form, the CDR3 reads TGTGCCACCAAAAACCGCCTAGTGGAGCAAGAGACCCAGTACTTC.

As for this clone: Other nucleotide sequences from this sample produce the same CDR3. V is TRBV2 and J is TRBJ1-2; D might be TRBD1 (5 bases). The V end was cut by 11 bases, the J end by 4 bases, with 17 bases between. Germline CDR1 and CDR2: SNHLY and FYNNEI. The CDR3 totals 13 residues. As DNA, the CDR3 is TGTGCCGGAGGGACGGCTAAGGTCTATGGCTACACCTTC. This translates into CAGGTAKVYGYTF.

The V and J genes are TRBV5-4 and TRBJ2-1; 10 nucleotides align to TRBD2. CDR3 length equals 16 residues. Germline values: CDR1 SGHNT, CDR2 YYREEE (reference sequence). J gave up 9 bases and V 4 bases, and 13 bases lay outside the gene matches. CDR3 sequence: CASSPTWLAGVLEQFF. CDR3 in DNA: TGTGCCAGCAGCCCTACTTGGCTAGCGGGAGTTCTTGAGCAGTTCTTC.

This chain links TRBV7-9 with TRBJ2-3; TRBD2 agrees at 11 bases. The CDR3 sequence is 16 residues long. With 5 bases clipped from V and 0 bases from J, the junction kept 4 bases outside the gene matches. Germline V gene lookup returns CDR1 SEHNR and CDR2 FQNEAQ (reference sequence). CDR3 amino acids: CASSTTSGSSTDTQYF. In DNA, the CDR3 is TGTGCCAGCAGCACTACTAGCGGGAGTAGCACAGATACGCAGTATTTT.

Details on this clone: At one end the junction does not follow the germline gene, possibly because of a read error. J is TRBJ2-3 and V is TRBV4-2, with a weak D call TRBD2 (6 bases). Germline assignment: CDR1 LGHNA and CDR2 YNFKEQ. The length of the CDR3 is 19 residues. CDR3 DNA sequence: TGTGCCAGCAGCCAAGAGGCGAACTCGGAGGGCACCTACACAGATATGCAGTATTTT. This sequence encodes CASSQEANSEGTYTDMQYF.

This clone was detected once. The rearrangement uses TRBV5-6 and TRBJ2-7; TRBD2 aligns across 11 bases. V dropped 3 bases and J dropped 10; count of bases not matched to a gene: 9. Germline V gives CDR1 SGHDT, CDR2 YYEEEE. This CDR3 comprises 14 residues. CDR3: CASSWGTSGNKQYF. CDR3 DNA sequence: TGTGCCAGCAGCTGGGGGACTAGCGGAAATAAACAGTACTTC.

With respect to this clone: The sample carries other DNA sequences with the same CDR3. This chain joins TRBV28 and TRBJ1-2; D not resolved. This CDR3 has 11 residues. The V and J ends lost 7 bases and 3 bases respectively, with 6 bases between them. Germline V gene sequence: CDR1 MDHEN, CDR2 SYDVKM. The CDR3 region has the DNA TGTGCCAGCACCAGCTACTATGGCTACACCTTC. It yields the protein CASTSYYGYTF.

This clone was counted at least ten times. The chain couples TRBV28 to TRBJ1-5; unclear D gene. CDR1 MDHEN and CDR2 SYDVKM come from the germline V gene. V lost 1 base, J lost 4 bases, and 8 bases lay in between. The CDR3 length is 14 residues. The DNA of the CDR3 is TGTGCCAGCAGTTTATTCGTGCCAAATCAGCCCCAGCATTTT. Its translation: CASSLFVPNQPQHF. The full variable domain, in which reference TRBV28 and TRBJ1-5 provide the parts outside the CDR3, is DVKVTQSSRYLVKRTGEKVFLECVQDMDHENMFWYRQDPGLGLRLIYFSYDVKMKEKGDIPEGYSVSREKKERFSLILESASTNQTSMYLCASSLFVPNQPQHFGDGTRLSIL.

This sequence joins TRBV2 and TRBJ2-7; D is ambiguous. V dropped 6 bases and J dropped 2 bases, with 8 bases sitting between them. CDR1 is SNHLY, CDR2 FYNNEI, per germline. This CDR3 spans 12 amino acids. The CDR3, as DNA: TGTGCCAGCAGGCCCCTTACCTACGAGCAGTACTTC. This translates into CASRPLTYEQYF.

The chain links TRBV4-3 to TRBJ1-3; a possible D gene is TRBD1 (6 bases). The length of the CDR3 is 15 residues. Trimming shortened V by 0 bases and J by 4 bases, and 10 bases separated the two germline ends. Germline assignment: CDR1 LGHNA and CDR2 YSLEER. Written as DNA, the CDR3 is TGCGCCAGCAGCCAAGATGCCCAGGGGGGAAACACCATATATTTT. Translating it yields CASSQDAQGGNTIYF.

Of note for this clone: A much bigger clone sits one base away, suggesting this may be a read error. This sample also contains other DNA sequences that code for the same CDR3. This chain links TRBV5-1 with TRBJ1-3; the D gene is possibly TRBD1 (5 bases). CDR3 size: 14 residues. Germline assignment: CDR1 SGHRS and CDR2 YFSETQ. The V and J ends lost 5 bases and 0 bases respectively, with 9 bases between them. The CDR3 sequence is CASSPGTSGNTIYF. The CDR3 region has the DNA TGCGCCAGCAGTCCCGGGACCTCTGGAAACACCATATATTTT.

The rearrangement joins TRBV27 to TRBJ2-3, with D hard to call. Trimming removed 0 bases from V and 5 bases from J, with 3 bases in between. This CDR3 comprises 12 residues. Germline V CDR1 and CDR2: MNHEY, SMNVEV (reference sequence). This chain's CDR3 is CASSLSGDTQYF. The CDR3 nucleotides are TGTGCCAGCAGTTTATCGGGAGATACGCAGTATTTT.

The rearrangement links TRBV10-3 to TRBJ2-7, with 7 nucleotides matching TRBD2. The V gene end was trimmed by 5 bases and the J gene end by 7 bases; junction bases not matched to a gene: 14. Germline V gene sequence: CDR1 ENHRY, CDR2 SYGVKD. The CDR3 has 15 residues. The CDR3 region has the DNA TGTGCCATCAGTCCCAATGGGGCGGGAGTGGATGAGCAGTACTTC. Translating gives CAISPNGAGVDEQYF.

This clone was detected once. The rearrangement joins TRBV18 to TRBJ1-3, with D tentatively TRBD1 (6 bases). V was shortened by 2 bases and J by 0 bases, with 23 bases between the two germline ends. Germline loops: CDR1 KGHSH, CDR2 LQKENI. This CDR3 has 20 amino acids. CDR3 protein: CASSPETFGAYRASGNTIYF. DNA for the CDR3: TGTGCCAGCTCACCAGAAACCTTTGGTGCATACAGGGCCTCTGGAAACACCATATATTTT.

This chain connects TRBV18 to TRBJ2-5, with D hard to call. From germline, CDR1 is KGHSH and CDR2 LQKENI. This CDR3 comprises 16 residues. Trimming took off 1 base at V and 0 bases at J, with 12 bases between the two ends. CDR3 protein: CASSPLHLTNQETQYF. The DNA of the CDR3 is TGTGCCAGCTCACCACTACACCTGACCAACCAAGAGACCCAGTACTTC.

The chain combines TRBV28 with TRBJ1-1; D call uncertain. CDR1 and CDR2 (germline): MDHEN, SYDVKM. This CDR3 comprises 14 residues. Deletions cut 6 bases from V and 0 bases from J, with 11 bases between. Written as DNA, the CDR3 is TGTGCCAGCAGATCCCAAGGATTGAACACTGAAGCTTTCTTT. This sequence encodes CASRSQGLNTEAFF.

V usage is TRBV14 and J usage is TRBJ2-1; D possibly corresponds to TRBD2 (5 bases). V dropped 2 bases and J dropped 6 bases, with 11 bases sitting between them. CDR3 size: 14 residues. Germline V gene sequence: CDR1 SGHDN, CDR2 FVKESK. The CDR3 nucleotides read TGTGCCAGCAGCCAACAACTAGTAGGCAATGAGCAGTTCTTC. Amino acids: CASSQQLVGNEQFF. Based on the CDR3 plus reference TRBV14 and TRBJ2-1, the full variable domain is EAGVTQFPSHSVIEKGQTVTLRCDPISGHDNLYWYRRVMGKEIKFLLHFVKESKQDESGMPNNRFLAERTGGTYSTLKVQPAELEDSGVYFCASSQQLVGNEQFFGPGTRLTVL.

V is TRBV7-3 and J is TRBJ2-1; D uncertain. Trimming took 1 base from V and 6 from J, leaving 7 bases between them. From germline, CDR1 is SGHTA and CDR2 FQGTGA. The CDR3 consists of 13 residues. CDR3: CASSLNGVNEQFF. The CDR3, as DNA: TGTGCCAGCAGCTTAAATGGGGTCAATGAGCAGTTCTTC.

A remark on this clone: This sample includes further DNA sequences coding for the same CDR3. Here the CDR3 reads CASSQEGASGYNEQFF. The CDR3 DNA follows: TGCGCCAGCAGCCAAGAGGGCGCTAGCGGGTACAATGAGCAGTTCTTC. This chain connects TRBV4-1 to TRBJ2-1, with TRBD2 identical over 8 bases. CDR1 and CDR2 from the germline V gene are MGHRA and YSYEKL. With V trimmed by 0 bases and J by 4 bases, 5 bases remained unmatched. CDR3 length: 16 amino acids.

The chain is built from TRBV28 and TRBJ2-5; a weak D match, TRBD1 (6 bases). The CDR3 is 14 amino acids. V was shortened by 5 bases and J by 7 bases, with 17 bases between the two germline ends. Looked up from germline, CDR1 is MDHEN and CDR2 is SYDVKM. In DNA, the CDR3 is TGTGCCAGCAGTCAGGGGAGTAGGTTTTGGACCCAGTACTTC. It translates to CASSQGSRFWTQYF. Full variable domain (remainder filled in from reference TRBV28 and TRBJ2-5): DVKVTQSSRYLVKRTGEKVFLECVQDMDHENMFWYRQDPGLGLRLIYFSYDVKMKEKGDIPEGYSVSREKKERFSLILESASTNQTSMYLCASSQGSRFWTQYFGPGTRLLVL.

V is TRBV7-2 and J is TRBJ1-2; a weak D match, TRBD1 (5 bases). V was clipped by 6 bases and J by 6 bases, with 20 bases between them. The germline CDR1 and CDR2 sequences are SGHTA and FQGNSA. The CDR3 totals 15 residues. This CDR3 reads CASSRSEGQLDGYTF. The CDR3 DNA follows: TGTGCCAGCAGTCGATCAGAGGGGCAGTTGGATGGCTACACCTTC.

The rearrangement links TRBV27 to TRBJ2-1; D is ambiguous. Germline CDR1 is MNHEY and CDR2 is SMNVEV (reference sequence). There are 13 residues in the CDR3. Trimming shortened V by 7 bases and J by 7 bases, and 14 bases separated the two germline ends. CDR3 sequence: CASTRLSANEQFF. As DNA, the CDR3 is TGTGCCAGCACCCGTCTTTCCGCGAATGAGCAGTTCTTC.

The CDR3 nucleotides read TGCGCCAGCAGTCCTATGGGAGGGACAGGGACGGACGCCGGGGAGCTGTTTTTT. Translating it yields CASSPMGGTGTDAGELFF. This chain uses TRBV23-1 with TRBJ2-2, with 9 positions matching TRBD1. TRBV23-1 is flagged as an ORF with uncertain function. The trim removed 4 bases at V and 6 bases at J, leaving 15 bases unmatched. The CDR3 is made up of 18 amino acids.